The T cell receptor (beta chain) under discussion was sequenced for a study of T cell responses to AZD1222 COVID-19 vaccine. Sequenced by immunoSEQ multiplex PCR; TCRdb stores in-frame clones only, minus some. The top ten hold approximately 1% of the sample, which has 200,000 or so clones, roughly 92% seen once. Study-wide points: Spike-specific TCR depth and breadth grew after two AZD1222 doses. Close to half of all spike-specific TCRs reportedly target regions of the variants that are unmutated. Across spike, vaccine-associated CD4 TCRs were found, dominant at 160-218 and 743-854.

Regarding this clone: Its antigen is not identified.

Here the sequenced sample was peripheral blood, taken 28 days after the second AZD1222 dose. The TCR sequence derives from an adult who received the AZD1222 COVID-19 vaccine.

The CDR3 DNA sequence: TGTGCCAGCAGCTTAGGACAGGGCAATAGCAATCAGCCCCAGCATTTT. As protein: CASSLGQGNSNQPQHF. The V call is TRBV7-2, the J call TRBJ1-5; 7 bases match TRBD1. Germline V gene sequence: CDR1 SGHTA, CDR2 FQGNSA. The CDR3 is 16 residues long. J was trimmed by 0 bases and V by 1 base; bases with no gene match: 3.